Listed here is a single TCR beta chain. Antigen: not known. PCRs were each spiked with synthetic TCR analog templates. Some clones are missing from TCRdb's copy, which holds only in-frame ones; the method was immunoSEQ multiplex PCR. The table shows roughly 63,000 clones, with about 76% occurring only once. Time point described: pretreatment peripheral blood. These data are taken from a study of PD-L1 blockade in urothelial cancer. Notes on the study in general: In blood sampled pretreatment, TCR clonality below the median predicted better survival. Stronger expansion of tumor-associated clones in blood at 3 weeks distinguished durable-benefit patients.

The source was PBMCs, collected around atezolizumab (anti-PD-L1) treatment. The receptor's source is a man between 65 and 85 years old with urothelial cancer.

CDR3 region: CASVNGQNSNQPQHF. CDR3 DNA: TGTGCCAGCGTTAATGGACAGAATAGCAATCAGCCCCAGCATTTT. The chain employs TRBV7-6 and TRBJ1-5; tentatively, D is TRBD1 (6 bases). The CDR3 covers 15 residues. Trimming took off 8 bases at V and 0 bases at J, with 14 bases between the two ends. Germline CDR1 and CDR2: SGHVS and FNYEAQ.